Below, 31 T cell receptor beta chains from the same sample are listed, as sequenced in a study of OX40 agonist ivuxolimab in advanced cancers. Profiled with immunoSEQ multiplex PCR; TCRdb holds only in-frame clones, not every one. The sample has tens of thousands of clones, around 89% seen once; the top ten hold roughly 13%. The starting material was CD4+ or CD8+ T cells sorted from blood, obtained in a trial of the OX40 agonist ivuxolimab. Receptors originate from an adult with an advanced solid tumor such as melanoma, head and neck, liver or kidney cancer.

This chain connects TRBV27 to TRBJ2-1, with a weak D call TRBD2 (6 bases). V was trimmed by 6 bases and J by 2 bases, leaving 17 bases between them. The germline gives CDR1 MNHEY, CDR2 SMNVEV (reference sequence). The CDR3 contains 16 residues. The CDR3 DNA sequence: TGTGCCAGCAGGATTGTGGGCGGGGCCCCCTACAATGAGCAGTTCTTC. It encodes CASRIVGGAPYNEQFF.

The chain couples TRBV12-5 to TRBJ2-2; D possibly corresponds to TRBD2 (5 bases). This CDR3 spans 15 amino acids. Germline V gene data show CDR1 as LGHNT and CDR2 as FRNRAP. The V end lost 0 bases, the J end lost 5 bases, and 10 bases lay between the germline ends. CDR3 sequence: CASGLVGPGTGELFF. CDR3 nucleotides: TGTGCTAGTGGTTTGGTAGGGCCGGGAACCGGGGAGCTGTTTTTT.

The chain links TRBV7-3 to TRBJ1-5; TRBD1 is a possible D gene (6 bases). Trimming took 2 bases from V and 1 from J, leaving 21 bases between them. This CDR3 contains 19 residues. Germline CDR1 reads SGHTA; CDR2 reads FQGTGA. CDR3 bases: TGTGCCAGCAGCTTAGTTTACGGTCAGGGGATCGAAAGCAATCAGCCCCAGCATTTT. This sequence encodes CASSLVYGQGIESNQPQHF.

V and J are TRBV7-9 and TRBJ2-1; no clear D. V was pared by 1 base and J by 12 bases, with 10 bases between. CDR1 SEHNR and CDR2 FQNEAQ come from the germline V gene (reference sequence). The CDR3 sequence is 12 residues long. The CDR3 loop is CASSLDGLGQFF. For the CDR3, the DNA is TGTGCCAGCAGCTTAGATGGCCTGGGGCAGTTCTTC.

The chain is built from TRBV27 and TRBJ2-3; either TRBD1 or TRBD2 may supply D (5 bases each). This CDR3 is 13 amino acids long. Per the germline V gene, CDR1 is MNHEY and CDR2 is SMNVEV (reference sequence). Trimming stripped 6 bases from V and 4 bases from J, with 11 bases between. The CDR3 spells CASRGELADTQYF. Here the CDR3 DNA reads TGTGCCAGCAGAGGGGAGCTGGCAGATACGCAGTATTTT.

The V gene is TRBV4-1, the J gene TRBJ2-1; 7 bases are shared with TRBD2. This CDR3 comprises 16 residues. Germline loops: CDR1 MGHRA, CDR2 YSYEKL. V lost 1 base to trimming and J lost 9 bases; unmatched junction nucleotides: 12. In nucleotides, the CDR3 is TGCGCCAGCAGCCAAGCCGGGAGCGGGATTGGATTTGAGCAGTTCTTC. It yields the protein CASSQAGSGIGFEQFF.

In its sample, this clone was seen a few times. The rearrangement joins TRBV5-6 to TRBJ1-1; D unclear. V was cut by 0 bases and J by 1 base, with 7 bases left in between. Germline CDR1 reads SGHDT; CDR2 reads YYEEEE. The CDR3 loop spans 14 amino acids. Here the CDR3 reads CASSLAGSNTEAFF. CDR3 nucleotides: TGTGCCAGCAGCTTGGCGGGCTCGAACACTGAAGCTTTCTTT.

The chain carries TRBV5-4 and TRBJ2-7, with no clear D. With 0 bases removed from V and 6 bases from J, the gap between germline ends came to 4 bases. Germline CDR1 reads SGHNT; CDR2 reads YYREEE (reference sequence). The CDR3 is made up of 11 amino acids. The CDR3 sequence is CASSLGIEQYF. CDR3 coding DNA: TGTGCCAGCAGCTTGGGAATCGAGCAGTACTTC. Supplemented by reference TRBV5-4 and TRBJ2-7, the full variable domain reads ETGVTQSPTHLIKTRGQQVTLRCSSQSGHNTVSWYQQALGQGPQFIFQYYREEENGRGNFPPRFSGLQFPNYSSELNVNALELDDSALYLCASSLGIEQYFGPGTRLTVT.

V gene TRBV7-6 combines with J gene TRBJ1-1, with TRBD1 as a possible D gene (5 bases). V lost 5 bases and J lost 1, with 14 bases in between. This CDR3 has 15 amino acids. Germline CDR1 and CDR2: SGHVS and FNYEAQ. CDR3 DNA: TGTGCCAGCAGCCAAGATGGGGGTGCGAACACTGAAGCTTTCTTT. Its protein product is CASSQDGGANTEAFF.

This sequence joins TRBV19 and TRBJ2-1; 11 nucleotides align to TRBD2. Per the germline V gene, CDR1 is LNHDA and CDR2 is SQIVND (reference sequence). Trimming removed 6 bases from V and 9 bases from J; junction bases left unmatched: 4. The CDR3 length is 13 residues. The CDR3 sequence: CASRDSGRVEQFF. CDR3 DNA sequence: TGTGCCAGTAGGGATAGCGGGAGGGTTGAGCAGTTCTTC.

This chain joins TRBV6-5 and TRBJ2-1; D gene ambiguous. V was clipped by 8 bases and J by 1 base, with 6 bases between them. Germline assignment: CDR1 MNHEY and CDR2 SVGAGI. The CDR3 consists of 12 residues. CDR3: CASRLSYNEQFF. The CDR3 DNA reads TGTGCCAGCCGCCTATCCTACAATGAGCAGTTCTTC.

This clone was recorded once. This CDR3 reads CASSLFSSQGDTQYF. Here the CDR3 DNA reads TGTGCCAGCAGCTTATTCTCCTCACAGGGAGATACGCAGTATTTT. The chain joins TRBV13 to TRBJ2-3; possible D gene TRBD1, 6 bases. The ends were cut back, 2 bases at V and 5 bases at J, with 14 bases in the middle. Looked up from germline, CDR1 is PRHDT and CDR2 is FYEKMQ (reference sequence). The CDR3 length is 15 residues.

The V call is TRBV2, the J call TRBJ1-6, with a possible D match to TRBD1 (5 bases). V shed 7 bases and J shed 7 bases, with 17 bases lying between them. Germline V gene data show CDR1 as SNHLY and CDR2 as FYNNEI. This CDR3 has 15 residues. The chain's CDR3 is CASTPSGASNSPLHF. The CDR3 bases are TGTGCCAGCACCCCGAGCGGGGCTTCCAATTCACCCCTCCACTTT.

The chain recombines TRBV7-3 with TRBJ1-1, with D perhaps matching TRBD1 (6 bases). The germline V and J ends were trimmed by 4 bases and 6 bases, with 15 bases remaining between them. This CDR3 is 14 amino acids long. Germline V gene data show CDR1 as SGHTA and CDR2 as FQGTGA. In nucleotides, the CDR3 is TGTGCCAGCAGCTCGACAGGCCCGATGGCTGAAGCTTTCTTT. Translated: CASSSTGPMAEAFF.

The chain combines TRBV27 with TRBJ1-1; D is possibly TRBD1 (6 bases). The CDR3 length is 13 residues. Trimming cost V 5 bases and J 12 bases, with 19 bases left between them. Germline values: CDR1 MNHEY, CDR2 SMNVEV (reference sequence). The CDR3 reads CASSAMGALVTFF. CDR3 nucleotides: TGTGCCAGCAGTGCTATGGGGGCATTAGTGACTTTCTTT.

The rearrangement uses TRBV27 and TRBJ2-7, with 8 bases aligning to TRBD2. Trimming took 5 bases from V and 5 from J; bases not matched to a gene: 11. The germline CDR1 and CDR2 sequences are MNHEY and SMNVEV (reference sequence). The CDR3 has 15 amino acids. The DNA of the CDR3 is TGTGCCAGCAGTGCCAAAGCGGGAGTTTACCACGAGCAGTACTTC. It is translated as CASSAKAGVYHEQYF.

This chain connects TRBV28 to TRBJ1-2, with a tentative D call TRBD1 (6 bases). The CDR3 contains 13 residues. V was cut by 5 bases and J by 3 bases, with 10 bases left in between. From germline, CDR1 is MDHEN and CDR2 SYDVKM. The CDR3 reads CASSGGHYYGYTF. The CDR3 DNA follows: TGTGCCAGCAGTGGGGGACACTACTATGGCTACACCTTC.

V usage is TRBV15 and J usage is TRBJ1-1; TRBD1 might be the D (5 bases). CDR3 length: 14 residues. Between the trimmed V and J ends, which lost 6 bases and 6 bases, there was a span of 17 bases. Germline V lookup: CDR1 LNHNV, CDR2 YYDKDF (reference sequence). In nucleotides, the CDR3 is TGTGCCACCAGAGTGCAGGGCGGTGGCGCTGAAGCTTTCTTT. It is translated as CATRVQGGGAEAFF.

The V call is TRBV7-9, the J call TRBJ1-4; TRBD1 agrees at 7 bases. V lost 5 bases to trimming and J lost 2 bases; unmatched junction nucleotides: 8. CDR1 is SEHNR, CDR2 FQNEAQ, per germline (reference sequence). The CDR3 is 16 residues long. CDR3: CASSLTEQGTNEKLFF. The DNA for the CDR3 is TGTGCCAGCAGCCTAACAGAACAGGGGACTAATGAAAAACTGTTTTTT.

The CDR3 coding sequence is TGTGCCAGCAGTTCCGGACCCGGCAGGAATGCAGATACGCAGTATTTT. It codes for CASSSGPGRNADTQYF. The chain couples TRBV28 to TRBJ2-3; D not resolved. V dropped 4 bases and J dropped 4 bases, with 18 bases sitting between them. The length of the CDR3 is 16 residues. The germline gives CDR1 MDHEN, CDR2 SYDVKM. Full variable domain (remainder filled in from reference TRBV28 and TRBJ2-3): DVKVTQSSRYLVKRTGEKVFLECVQDMDHENMFWYRQDPGLGLRLIYFSYDVKMKEKGDIPEGYSVSREKKERFSLILESASTNQTSMYLCASSSGPGRNADTQYFGPGTRLTVL.

This sequence joins TRBV19 and TRBJ2-2, with TRBD2 matching 12 bases. The trim removed 7 bases at V and 7 bases at J, leaving 13 bases unmatched. Per the germline V gene, CDR1 is LNHDA and CDR2 is SQIVND (reference sequence). This CDR3 has 17 amino acids. CDR3: CASTLQGLAGRGGELFF. The CDR3 coding sequence is TGTGCCAGTACTCTCCAAGGACTAGCGGGAAGGGGCGGGGAGCTGTTTTTT. Full variable domain (remainder filled in from reference TRBV19 and TRBJ2-2): DGGITQSPKYLFRKEGQNVTLSCEQNLNHDAMYWYRQDPGQGLRLIYYSQIVNDFQKGDIAEGYSVSREKKESFPLTVTSAQKNPTAFYLCASTLQGLAGRGGELFFGEGSRLTVL.

V and J are TRBV13 and TRBJ2-1, with 14 bases that match TRBD2. The junction had 3 bases not matched to a gene; V was cut back by 5 bases and J by 6 bases. Germline V gene lookup returns CDR1 PRHDT and CDR2 FYEKMQ (reference sequence). The CDR3 loop spans 15 amino acids. For the CDR3, the DNA is TGTGCCAGCAGCCAGGGACTAGCGGGAGTCAATGAGCAGTTCTTC. As protein: CASSQGLAGVNEQFF.

This clone has more than one count but fewer than ten. The chain carries TRBV29-1 and TRBJ2-1; a weak D match, TRBD2 (5 bases). V shed 0 bases and J shed 9 bases, with 21 bases lying between them. Germline loops: CDR1 SQVTM, CDR2 ANQGSEA. This CDR3 spans 16 amino acids. CDR3 amino acids: CSVEDRDAGEVGEQFF. The CDR3 nucleotides read TGCAGCGTTGAAGATCGCGACGCGGGCGAGGTCGGTGAGCAGTTCTTC.

This chain uses TRBV30 with TRBJ2-7; tentative D call: TRBD2 (6 bases). Trimming left V 8 bases short and J 3 bases short, with 23 bases between. Germline V CDR1 and CDR2: GTSNPN, SVGIG (reference sequence). CDR3 length equals 15 residues. CDR3 in DNA: TGTGCCCAGAGAATGGAGGGCGAACAACTCTACGAGCAGTACTTC. This sequence encodes CAQRMEGEQLYEQYF.

V and J are TRBV4-3 and TRBJ1-5, with D uncertain. The CDR3 consists of 15 residues. With 0 bases removed from V and 2 bases from J, the gap between germline ends came to 8 bases. CDR1 is LGHNA and CDR2 is YSLEER in the germline V gene. In DNA, the CDR3 is TGCGCCAGCAGCCAAGATCTTCAGGGCAATCAGCCCCAGCATTTT. This translates into CASSQDLQGNQPQHF.

This clone appeared once. This sequence joins TRBV4-1 and TRBJ2-1, with 14 bases lining up with TRBD2. This CDR3 is 16 amino acids long. Trimming cost V 3 bases and J 9 bases; bases outside gene matches: 7. Germline CDR1 and CDR2: MGHRA and YSYEKL. The CDR3 spells CASSHAGTSGSPEQFF. The CDR3 DNA reads as TGCGCCAGCAGCCATGCCGGGACTAGCGGGAGTCCTGAGCAGTTCTTC.

The chain employs TRBV28 and TRBJ2-6; D is unclear. Germline V gene lookup returns CDR1 MDHEN and CDR2 SYDVKM. V dropped 6 bases and J dropped 0 bases, with 9 bases sitting between them. The CDR3 has 15 amino acids. CDR3 sequence (DNA): TGTGCCAGCAGCCCAGCAGACTCTGGGGCCAACGTCCTGACTTTC. It codes for CASSPADSGANVLTF.

The J gene is TRBJ2-7, the V gene TRBV14; 8 nucleotides match TRBD1. This CDR3 has 16 residues. Germline CDR1 SGHDN, CDR2 FVKESK. V lost 4 bases to trimming and J lost 0 bases; unmatched junction nucleotides: 8. The CDR3 spells CASSRGRGRSSYEQYF. DNA of the CDR3: TGTGCCAGCAGCCGGGGCAGGGGGCGGAGCTCCTACGAGCAGTACTTC.

This chain connects TRBV28 to TRBJ1-5; tentatively, D is TRBD1 (5 bases). The CDR3 totals 18 residues. Germline CDR1 is MDHEN and CDR2 is SYDVKM. The V gene lost 6 bases and the J gene lost 0 bases, with 21 bases spanning the gap. The CDR3 spells CASRKPWDGQYSNQPQHF. CDR3 nucleotide sequence: TGTGCCAGCAGAAAGCCTTGGGACGGACAATATAGCAATCAGCCCCAGCATTTT. Full variable domain (remainder filled in from reference TRBV28 and TRBJ1-5): DVKVTQSSRYLVKRTGEKVFLECVQDMDHENMFWYRQDPGLGLRLIYFSYDVKMKEKGDIPEGYSVSREKKERFSLILESASTNQTSMYLCASRKPWDGQYSNQPQHFGDGTRLSIL.

The rearrangement uses TRBV28 and TRBJ1-2, with D perhaps matching TRBD1 (6 bases). The V end was cut by 0 bases, the J end by 0 bases, with 8 bases between. CDR3 length: 15 amino acids. The V gene's germline CDR1 is MDHEN and CDR2 SYDVKM. In nucleotides, the CDR3 is TGTGCCAGCAGTTTATGGGCAGGGGCTAACTATGGCTACACCTTC. As protein: CASSLWAGANYGYTF.

The chain uses TRBV9 and TRBJ2-2, with D possibly called TRBD1 or TRBD2 (5 bases each). The length of the CDR3 is 16 residues. Trimming removed 4 bases from V and 0 bases from J, with 13 bases in between. Per germline, CDR1 SGDLS and CDR2 YYNGEE. The CDR3 here is CASSPRGRTNTGELFF. For the CDR3, the DNA is TGTGCCAGCAGCCCGAGGGGTAGAACGAACACCGGGGAGCTGTTTTTT.